This T cell receptor (beta chain) is from a study of molecular identifiers for immune sequencing clone quantification. Looked up from germline, CDR1 is LNHDA and CDR2 is SQIVND (reference sequence). V was shortened by 3 bases and J by 5 bases, with 14 bases between the two germline ends. The CDR3 consists of 14 residues. This clonotype was counted a few times. TCRdb passed the PCR reads through MiXCR, listing each CDR3 protein once. The table includes fewer than 350,000 distinct CDR3 sequences, under 25% detected once. Sample: naive CD8+ T cells from blood, with Jurkat cell RNA spiked in. The subset here: FACS-sorted CD8+CD4-CCR7+CD45RA+ naive T cells. The clonotype comes from a human donor in good health. Some libraries in this study had Jurkat cell RNA spiked in. This chain joins TRBV19 and TRBJ2-7; the D gene is possibly TRBD1 (6 bases). The CDR3 reads CASSIISGAHEQYF. Here the CDR3 DNA reads TGTGCCAGTAGTATTATCTCAGGGGCCCACGAGCAGTACTTC.